This TCR beta chain comes out of a study of T cell changes during pregnancy in multiple sclerosis. Sequencing used immunoSEQ multiplex PCR; TCRdb keeps in-frame clones, though not all of them. The sample contains fewer than 25,000 clones, 70% to 90% of which appear only once. The TCR was taken from a female donor in good health, enrolled as a control in a pregnancy study. Sequenced here: CD4+ T cells from peripheral blood mononuclear cells, sampled in the second trimester of pregnancy.

The CDR3 region has the DNA TGTGCCAGCGGAGGAGGATCCGGGGGTTCCTCCTACGAGCAGTACTTC. This translates into CASGGGSGGSSYEQYF. The gene calls are TRBV18 and TRBJ2-7; a weak D match, TRBD2 (6 bases). Germline assignment: CDR1 KGHSH and CDR2 LQKENI. CDR3 length: 16 residues. V was trimmed by 8 bases and J by 0 bases, leaving 20 bases between them.